By share of the sample, the clone carrying this TCR beta chain is medium-sized. Its antigen is undetermined. The CDR3 end is not reached by the read, which stops 3 residues before it; the germline J gene fills it in. Sequencing used immunoSEQ multiplex PCR; TCRdb keeps in-frame clones, though not all of them. The record shows some 34,000 clones for this sample, with no singletons present. The data were taken from a study of T cell clonality in common variable immunodeficiency. Whole-study findings and limits: Common variable immunodeficiency TCR beta sequences reportedly had fewer deletions and N-nucleotide insertions. Compared with controls, CVID subjects had fewer shared TCRbeta clones.

The V segment lost 2 bases and the J segment 5 bases; nucleotides outside the gene matches: 1. Germline lookup yields CDR1 SGHNT and CDR2 YYREEE (reference sequence). The CDR3 length is 13 residues. Aged roughly 9 to 70 years, CVID subjects averaged approximately 36 years old. The chain has TRBV5-4 and TRBJ1-2; TRBD1 matches at 9 bases. The origin of this receptor is a human donor with common variable immunodeficiency. Sequencing was done on a sample of peripheral blood mononuclear cells. CDR3 loop: CASSFDRGYGYTF. The part of the CDR3 DNA that was read is TGTGCCAGCAGCTTTGACAGGGGGTATGGC. Full variable domain (remainder filled in from reference TRBV5-4 and TRBJ1-2): ETGVTQSPTHLIKTRGQQVTLRCSSQSGHNTVSWYQQALGQGPQFIFQYYREEENGRGNFPPRFSGLQFPNYSSELNVNALELDDSALYLCASSFDRGYGYTFGSGTRLTVV.